The clone carrying this T cell receptor (beta chain) was seen more than once but under ten times. Unique molecular identifiers were attached to individual cDNA molecules within the library. MiXCR was run by TCRdb on the RACE reads, yielding one entry per CDR3 protein. The sample contains about 260,000 distinct CDR3 sequences, over 8% of which appear only once. The sample originates from a study of human T cells and chemical hapten exposure. Study in general: TCR yield per sample varied, mainly due to pooled library volumes.

The time point here: pre-sensitization, week 0. Treatment defined: therapeutic diphenylcyclopropenone sensitization with weekly scalp DPC. CDR3 length equals 13 residues. Germline CDR1 and CDR2: MNHEY and SVGEGT. V was cut by 3 bases and J by 14 bases, with 17 bases left in between. The sequencing used whole blood, collected in connection with sensitization to the hapten diphenylcyclopropenone (DPC). This chain connects TRBV6-2 or TRBV6-3 to TRBJ2-1; no firm D call. This TCR derives from a woman between 35 and 50 years old with alopecia areata. Some clones in this sample may be carry-over from other donors' samples. The CDR3 loop is CASSYRLTGEKFF. In nucleotides, the CDR3 is TGTGCCAGCAGTTATCGTTTGACTGGGGAAAAGTTCTTC.